Detailed here is one TCR beta chain. In the authors' methods: For nucleated cells, counts were estimated from reference gene primer amplification. Measured with immunoSEQ multiplex PCR; TCRdb has only the in-frame clones, and not every one. That table gives V, J and clone size, and the DNA gave D and trimming. The sample consists of around 130,000 clones, around 80% of them appearing once. The V gene's germline CDR1 is MNHEY and CDR2 SVGAGI. This CDR3 spans 14 amino acids. The ends were cut back, 0 bases at V and 8 bases at J, with 13 bases in the middle. The data were taken from a study of blood T cell repertoires in COVID-19. In the study overall: Some COVID-19 samples were acute and others convalescent; all came from the United States, Italy and Spain. PBMCs, B-cell-depleted T cells, or T cells were the source of the cDNA or gDNA that made up the material.

The chain is built from TRBV6-5 and TRBJ1-2; D not certain. The sequence was collected from a human donor in a cohort sampled during active COVID-19. Input material: peripheral blood. As DNA, the CDR3 is TGTGCCAGCAGTTACTCCGGGAAGGCTGAGGGCTACACCTTC. Its translation is CASSYSGKAEGYTF.